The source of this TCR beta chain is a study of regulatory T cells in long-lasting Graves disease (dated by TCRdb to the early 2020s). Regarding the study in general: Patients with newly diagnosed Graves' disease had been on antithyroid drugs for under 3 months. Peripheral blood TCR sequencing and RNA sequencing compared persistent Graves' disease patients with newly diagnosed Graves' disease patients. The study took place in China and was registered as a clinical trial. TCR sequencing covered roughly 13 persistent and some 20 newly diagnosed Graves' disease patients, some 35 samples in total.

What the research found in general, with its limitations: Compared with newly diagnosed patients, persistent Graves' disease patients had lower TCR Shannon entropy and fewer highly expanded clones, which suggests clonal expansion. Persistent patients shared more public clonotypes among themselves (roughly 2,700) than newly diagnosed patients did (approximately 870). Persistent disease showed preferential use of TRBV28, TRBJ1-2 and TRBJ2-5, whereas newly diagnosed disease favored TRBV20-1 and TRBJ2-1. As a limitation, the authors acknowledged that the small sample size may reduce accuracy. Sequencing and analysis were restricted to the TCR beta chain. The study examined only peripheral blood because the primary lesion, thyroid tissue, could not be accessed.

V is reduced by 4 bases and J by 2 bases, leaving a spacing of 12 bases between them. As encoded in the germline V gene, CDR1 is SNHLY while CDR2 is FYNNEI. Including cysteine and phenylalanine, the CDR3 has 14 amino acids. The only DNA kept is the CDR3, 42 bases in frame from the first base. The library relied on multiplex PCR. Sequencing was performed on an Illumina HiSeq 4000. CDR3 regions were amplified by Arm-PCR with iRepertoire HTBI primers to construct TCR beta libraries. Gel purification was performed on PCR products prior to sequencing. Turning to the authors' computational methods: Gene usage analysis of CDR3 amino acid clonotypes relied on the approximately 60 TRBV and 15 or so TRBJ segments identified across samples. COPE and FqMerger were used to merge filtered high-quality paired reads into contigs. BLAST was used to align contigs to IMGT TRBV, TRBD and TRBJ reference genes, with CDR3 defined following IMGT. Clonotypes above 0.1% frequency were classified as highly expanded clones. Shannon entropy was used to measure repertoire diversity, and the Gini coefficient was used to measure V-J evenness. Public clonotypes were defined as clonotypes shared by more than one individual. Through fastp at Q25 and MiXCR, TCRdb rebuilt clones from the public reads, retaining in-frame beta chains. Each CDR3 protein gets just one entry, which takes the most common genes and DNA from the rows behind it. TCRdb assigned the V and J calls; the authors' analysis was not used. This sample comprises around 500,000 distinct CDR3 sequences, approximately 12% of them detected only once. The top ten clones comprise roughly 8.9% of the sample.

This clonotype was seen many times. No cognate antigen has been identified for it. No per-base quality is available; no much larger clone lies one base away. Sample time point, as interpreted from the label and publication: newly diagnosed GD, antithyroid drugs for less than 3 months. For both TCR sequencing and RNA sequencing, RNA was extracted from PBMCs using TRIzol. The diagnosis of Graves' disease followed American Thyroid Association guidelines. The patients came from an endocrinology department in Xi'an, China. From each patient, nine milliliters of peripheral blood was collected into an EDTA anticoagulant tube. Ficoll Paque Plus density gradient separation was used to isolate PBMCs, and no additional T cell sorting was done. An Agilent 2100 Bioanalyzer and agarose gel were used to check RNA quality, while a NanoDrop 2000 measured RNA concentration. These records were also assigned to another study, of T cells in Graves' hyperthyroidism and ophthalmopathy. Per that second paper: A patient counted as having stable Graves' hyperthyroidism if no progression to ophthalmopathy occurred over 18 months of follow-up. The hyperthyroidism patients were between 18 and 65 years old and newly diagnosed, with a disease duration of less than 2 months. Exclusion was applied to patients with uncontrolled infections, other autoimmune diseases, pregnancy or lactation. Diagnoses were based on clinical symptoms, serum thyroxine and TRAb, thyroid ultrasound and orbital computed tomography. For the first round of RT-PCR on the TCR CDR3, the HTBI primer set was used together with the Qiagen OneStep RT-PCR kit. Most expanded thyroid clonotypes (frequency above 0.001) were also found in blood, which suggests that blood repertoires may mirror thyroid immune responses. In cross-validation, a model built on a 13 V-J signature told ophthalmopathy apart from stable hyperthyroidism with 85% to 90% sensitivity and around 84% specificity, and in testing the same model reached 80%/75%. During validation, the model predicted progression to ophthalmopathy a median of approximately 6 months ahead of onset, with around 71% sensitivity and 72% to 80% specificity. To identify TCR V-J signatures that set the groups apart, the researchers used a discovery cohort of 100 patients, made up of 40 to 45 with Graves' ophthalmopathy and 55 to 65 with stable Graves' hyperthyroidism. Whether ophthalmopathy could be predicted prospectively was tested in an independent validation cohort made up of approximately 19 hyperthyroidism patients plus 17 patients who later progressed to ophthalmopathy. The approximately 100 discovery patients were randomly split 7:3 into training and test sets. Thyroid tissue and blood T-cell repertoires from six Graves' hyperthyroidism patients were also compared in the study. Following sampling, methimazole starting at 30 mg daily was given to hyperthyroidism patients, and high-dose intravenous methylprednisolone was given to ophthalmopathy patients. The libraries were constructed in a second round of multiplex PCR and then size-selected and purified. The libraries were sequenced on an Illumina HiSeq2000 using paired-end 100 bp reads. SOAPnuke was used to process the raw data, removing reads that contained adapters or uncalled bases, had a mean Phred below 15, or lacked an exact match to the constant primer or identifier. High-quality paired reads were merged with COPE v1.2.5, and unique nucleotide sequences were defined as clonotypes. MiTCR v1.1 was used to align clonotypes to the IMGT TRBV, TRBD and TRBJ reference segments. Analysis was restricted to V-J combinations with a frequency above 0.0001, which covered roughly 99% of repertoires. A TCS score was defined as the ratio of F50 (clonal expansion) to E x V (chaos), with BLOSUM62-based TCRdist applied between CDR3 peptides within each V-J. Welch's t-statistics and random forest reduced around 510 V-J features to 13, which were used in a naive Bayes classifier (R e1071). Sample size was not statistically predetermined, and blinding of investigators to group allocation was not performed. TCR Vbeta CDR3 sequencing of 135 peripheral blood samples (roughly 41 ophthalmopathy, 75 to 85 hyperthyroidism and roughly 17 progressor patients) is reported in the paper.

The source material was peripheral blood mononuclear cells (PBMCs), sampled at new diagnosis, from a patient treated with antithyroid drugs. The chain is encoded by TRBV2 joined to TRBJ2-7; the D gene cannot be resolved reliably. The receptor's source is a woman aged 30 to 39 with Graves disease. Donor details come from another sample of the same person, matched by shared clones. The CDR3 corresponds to CASSVVITTYEQYF. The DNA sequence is TGTGCCAGCAGTGTTGTAATTACTACCTACGAGCAGTACTTC.